Listed below are T cell receptor beta chains from one sample, sequenced in a study of blood T cell repertoires in COVID-19. The data were produced by immunoSEQ multiplex PCR, yet TCRdb's version contains in-frame clones alone and is incomplete. Of tens of thousands of clones in the sample, 85% were seen once. Sequencing used peripheral blood. These receptors all stem from a man of 80 years or more with acute or convalescent COVID-19. Each CDR3 is given with its conserved first and last residue. The D gene is left open where the match is weak. Part of the rows lack a size; the others show once, few, many or a class for expanded clones.

v_call: TRBV6-5; d_call: TRBD1; j_call: TRBJ1-6; clone_size: NA; cdr3_aa: CASSTGTGLSPLHF; cdr3_nt: TGTGCCAGCAGTACAGGGACAGGTCTCTCACCCCTCCACTTT
v_call: TRBV28; d_call: NA; j_call: TRBJ2-7; clone_size: NA; cdr3_aa: CASSLCPPVRYEQYF; cdr3_nt: TGTGCCAGCAGTTTATGTCCCCCAGTCCGCTACGAGCAGTACTTC
v_call: TRBV11-2; d_call: TRBD2; j_call: TRBJ2-3; clone_size: few; cdr3_aa: CASSSGLAGVRTDTQYF; cdr3_nt: TGTGCCAGCAGCTCCGGACTAGCGGGAGTCAGGACAGATACGCAGTATTTT
v_call: TRBV19; d_call: NA; j_call: TRBJ2-2; clone_size: NA; cdr3_aa: CASSILQGSYTGELFF; cdr3_nt: TGTGCCAGTAGTATACTCCAGGGTTCCTACACCGGGGAGCTGTTTTTT
v_call: TRBV11-2; d_call: NA; j_call: TRBJ1-5; clone_size: NA; cdr3_aa: CASSYDRSGNQPQHF; cdr3_nt: TGTGCCAGCAGCTATGACAGGAGTGGGAATCAGCCCCAGCATTTT
v_call: TRBV5-5; d_call: TRBD1; j_call: TRBJ1-2; clone_size: NA; cdr3_aa: CASSLRDSHNYGYTF; cdr3_nt: TGTGCCAGCAGCTTGAGGGACAGCCATAACTATGGCTACACCTTC
v_call: TRBV27; d_call: TRBD1; j_call: TRBJ1-2; clone_size: NA; cdr3_aa: CASSLAFRGRGTGYTF; cdr3_nt: TGTGCCAGCAGTTTAGCATTTCGGGGCAGGGGGACGGGCTACACCTTC
v_call: TRBV20-1; d_call: NA; j_call: TRBJ1-2; clone_size: NA; cdr3_aa: CSARVDGYTF; cdr3_nt: TGCAGTGCTAGAGTAGATGGCTACACCTTC
v_call: TRBV11-3; d_call: NA; j_call: TRBJ2-1; clone_size: NA; cdr3_aa: CASSLDYRNEQFF; cdr3_nt: TGTGCCAGCAGCTTAGACTATAGAAATGAGCAGTTCTTC
v_call: TRBV5-8; d_call: TRBD1; j_call: TRBJ1-5; clone_size: NA; cdr3_aa: CASSLYGQGGNNQPQHF; cdr3_nt: TGTGCCAGCAGCTTGTATGGACAGGGGGGGAACAATCAGCCCCAGCATTTT
v_call: TRBV5-4; d_call: NA; j_call: TRBJ1-2; clone_size: NA; cdr3_aa: CASRQSGDYGYTF; cdr3_nt: TGTGCCAGCAGGCAATCCGGGGACTATGGCTACACCTTC
v_call: TRBV2; d_call: TRBD2; j_call: TRBJ2-1; clone_size: NA; cdr3_aa: CASMASGSIYNEQFF; cdr3_nt: TGTGCCAGCATGGCTAGCGGGAGTATCTACAATGAGCAGTTCTTC
v_call: TRBV19; d_call: TRBD2; j_call: TRBJ2-1; clone_size: NA; cdr3_aa: CASSGTSGTHYNEQFF; cdr3_nt: TGTGCCAGTAGTGGGACTAGCGGGACTCACTACAATGAGCAGTTCTTC
v_call: TRBV5-6; d_call: NA; j_call: TRBJ2-7; clone_size: NA; cdr3_aa: CASSLAVSYEQYF; cdr3_nt: TGTGCCAGCAGCTTGGCAGTCTCCTACGAGCAGTACTTC
v_call: TRBV11-3; d_call: NA; j_call: TRBJ2-7; clone_size: NA; cdr3_aa: CASSLEGGQQEYF; cdr3_nt: TGTGCCAGCAGCTTAGAGGGGGGGCAGCAGGAGTACTTC
v_call: TRBV7-9; d_call: TRBD2; j_call: TRBJ2-1; clone_size: NA; cdr3_aa: CASSLLQGVSTSGQEQFF; cdr3_nt: TGTGCCAGCAGCTTACTGCAGGGAGTCTCGACTAGCGGGCAAGAGCAGTTCTTC
v_call: TRBV7-6; d_call: TRBD2; j_call: TRBJ2-7; clone_size: NA; cdr3_aa: CASSLALGLAGVHEQYF; cdr3_nt: TGTGCCAGCAGCTTAGCGCTCGGGCTAGCGGGAGTCCACGAGCAGTACTTC
v_call: TRBV13; d_call: NA; j_call: TRBJ2-7; clone_size: NA; cdr3_aa: CATRRDYEQYF; cdr3_nt: TGTGCCACCCGACGGGACTACGAGCAGTACTTC
v_call: TRBV6-5; d_call: TRBD2; j_call: TRBJ2-5; clone_size: NA; cdr3_aa: CASSKSGRAGETQYF; cdr3_nt: TGTGCCAGCAGTAAAAGCGGGAGGGCCGGAGAGACCCAGTACTTC
v_call: TRBV27; d_call: TRBD2; j_call: TRBJ2-7; clone_size: NA; cdr3_aa: CAIQKTSGSYEQYF; cdr3_nt: TGTGCCATCCAAAAGACTAGCGGGTCCTACGAGCAGTACTTC
v_call: TRBV6-4; d_call: NA; j_call: TRBJ1-6; clone_size: NA; cdr3_aa: CASSDSIGGSPLHF; cdr3_nt: TGTGCCAGCAGTGACTCGATAGGGGGTTCACCCCTCCACTTT
v_call: TRBV7-9; d_call: NA; j_call: TRBJ1-5; clone_size: NA; cdr3_aa: CASSNSGQFYQPQHF; cdr3_nt: TGTGCCAGCAGCAATAGTGGACAGTTTTATCAGCCCCAGCATTTT
v_call: TRBV7-6; d_call: NA; j_call: TRBJ2-3; clone_size: NA; cdr3_aa: CASSLAEKTTDTQYF; cdr3_nt: TGTGCCAGCAGCTTAGCGGAGAAGACCACAGATACGCAGTATTTT
v_call: TRBV24-1; d_call: TRBD1; j_call: TRBJ2-1; clone_size: NA; cdr3_aa: CATSEYRDRNNEQFF; cdr3_nt: TGTGCCACCAGTGAGTACCGGGACAGAAACAATGAGCAGTTCTTC
v_call: TRBV28; d_call: TRBD1; j_call: TRBJ1-1; clone_size: few; cdr3_aa: CASTLLLQGTNTEAFF; cdr3_nt: TGTGCCAGCACCTTGCTCCTACAGGGGACGAACACTGAAGCTTTCTTT
v_call: TRBV7-3; d_call: NA; j_call: TRBJ2-1; clone_size: NA; cdr3_aa: CASSLSGMGRVQGEQFF; cdr3_nt: TGTGCCAGCAGCTTAAGCGGTATGGGCAGGGTTCAAGGTGAGCAGTTCTTC
v_call: TRBV5-4; d_call: TRBD1; j_call: TRBJ2-1; clone_size: NA; cdr3_aa: CASSPGTVSSEQFF; cdr3_nt: TGTGCCAGCAGCCCGGGGACAGTCAGCAGTGAGCAGTTCTTC
v_call: TRBV11-2; d_call: NA; j_call: TRBJ1-2; clone_size: NA; cdr3_aa: CASSLASGQGGYTF; cdr3_nt: TGTGCCAGCAGCTTAGCGTCCGGCCAGGGCGGCTACACCTTC
v_call: TRBV24-1; d_call: NA; j_call: TRBJ1-2; clone_size: NA; cdr3_aa: CATSPGNYGYTF; cdr3_nt: TGTGCCACCAGTCCGGGAAACTATGGCTACACCTTC
v_call: TRBV28; d_call: TRBD1; j_call: TRBJ2-7; clone_size: once; cdr3_aa: CASIDRGLYPYEQYF; cdr3_nt: TGTGCCAGCATTGACAGGGGCCTCTATCCCTACGAGCAGTACTTC
v_call: TRBV12-3/TRBV12-4; d_call: NA; j_call: TRBJ1-2; clone_size: few; cdr3_aa: CASSFGQIDGYTF; cdr3_nt: TGTGCCAGCAGTTTTGGACAGATCGATGGCTACACCTTC
v_call: TRBV5-4; d_call: NA; j_call: TRBJ2-2; clone_size: NA; cdr3_aa: CASSLPGVHTGELFF; cdr3_nt: TGTGCCAGCAGCTTGCCAGGGGTCCACACCGGGGAGCTGTTTTTT
v_call: TRBV6-4; d_call: NA; j_call: TRBJ1-6; clone_size: few; cdr3_aa: CASSDSTEGSPLHF; cdr3_nt: TGTGCCAGCAGTGACTCGACGGAGGGTTCACCCCTCCACTTT
v_call: TRBV6-6; d_call: NA; j_call: TRBJ2-3; clone_size: few; cdr3_aa: CARKTGTHTDTQYF; cdr3_nt: TGTGCCAGAAAAACCGGGACTCACACAGATACGCAGTATTTT
v_call: TRBV24-1; d_call: NA; j_call: TRBJ1-4; clone_size: NA; cdr3_aa: CATSFGTNTEKLFF; cdr3_nt: TGTGCCACCAGCTTCGGGACAAACACGGAAAAACTGTTTTTT
v_call: TRBV15; d_call: TRBD1; j_call: TRBJ1-4; clone_size: NA; cdr3_aa: CATSRAGTGAEKLFF; cdr3_nt: TGTGCCACCAGCAGAGCCGGGACAGGGGCAGAAAAACTGTTTTTT
v_call: TRBV28; d_call: TRBD1; j_call: TRBJ1-1; clone_size: few; cdr3_aa: CASSRDRGRTEAFF; cdr3_nt: TGTGCCAGCAGTCGAGACAGGGGGCGCACTGAAGCTTTCTTT
v_call: TRBV7-9; d_call: NA; j_call: TRBJ2-7; clone_size: NA; cdr3_aa: CASSLYQGGSEQYF; cdr3_nt: TGTGCCAGCAGCTTATATCAGGGGGGCAGCGAGCAGTACTTC
v_call: TRBV7-2; d_call: NA; j_call: TRBJ1-3; clone_size: NA; cdr3_aa: CASSRSTGYENTIYF; cdr3_nt: TGTGCCAGCAGCCGGAGTACGGGTTATGAAAACACCATATATTTT
v_call: TRBV19; d_call: TRBD2; j_call: TRBJ2-5; clone_size: NA; cdr3_aa: CASSFGGAQYF; cdr3_nt: TGTGCCAGTAGTTTCGGGGGGGCCCAGTACTTC
v_call: TRBV24-1; d_call: NA; j_call: TRBJ2-5; clone_size: NA; cdr3_aa: CATSEEASTGGETQYF; cdr3_nt: TGTGCCACCAGTGAAGAGGCGAGTACCGGCGGAGAGACCCAGTACTTC
v_call: TRBV5-5; d_call: TRBD1; j_call: TRBJ2-5; clone_size: NA; cdr3_aa: CASSQTGGSLQETQYF; cdr3_nt: TGTGCCAGCAGCCAAACAGGGGGTTCTCTCCAAGAGACCCAGTACTTC
v_call: TRBV13; d_call: NA; j_call: TRBJ1-1; clone_size: NA; cdr3_aa: CASSLTLRGNTEAFF; cdr3_nt: TGTGCCAGCAGCTTAACCCTCCGAGGGAACACTGAAGCTTTCTTT
v_call: TRBV7-9; d_call: TRBD2; j_call: TRBJ2-7; clone_size: NA; cdr3_aa: CASSLVSAGDEQYF; cdr3_nt: TGTGCCAGCAGCTTAGTCTCTGCGGGAGACGAGCAGTACTTC
v_call: TRBV6-2/TRBV6-3; d_call: NA; j_call: TRBJ1-5; clone_size: NA; cdr3_aa: CASSYSYAGASNQPQHF; cdr3_nt: TGTGCCAGCAGTTACTCGTACGCAGGGGCGAGCAATCAGCCCCAGCATTTT
v_call: TRBV14; d_call: TRBD1; j_call: TRBJ2-3; clone_size: NA; cdr3_aa: CASSHRTGGTDTQYF; cdr3_nt: TGTGCCAGCAGCCACCGGACAGGGGGCACAGATACGCAGTATTTT
v_call: TRBV18; d_call: TRBD1; j_call: TRBJ1-2; clone_size: NA; cdr3_aa: CASSPNQVGQGAYGYTF; cdr3_nt: TGTGCCAGCTCACCAAACCAAGTCGGACAGGGGGCCTATGGCTACACCTTC
v_call: TRBV5-6; d_call: TRBD1; j_call: TRBJ2-3; clone_size: NA; cdr3_aa: CASRDTRGPSTDTQYF; cdr3_nt: TGTGCCAGCAGAGATACGAGGGGGCCTAGCACAGATACGCAGTATTTT
v_call: TRBV19; d_call: NA; j_call: TRBJ1-2; clone_size: NA; cdr3_aa: CASSVTVEGYTF; cdr3_nt: TGTGCCAGTAGTGTTACAGTGGAAGGCTACACCTTC
v_call: TRBV2; d_call: NA; j_call: TRBJ1-4; clone_size: NA; cdr3_aa: CASSEARTADPTNEKLFF; cdr3_nt: TGTGCCAGCAGTGAAGCAAGGACAGCGGACCCAACTAATGAAAAACTGTTTTTT
v_call: TRBV9; d_call: NA; j_call: TRBJ1-2; clone_size: NA; cdr3_aa: CASSQRGGVYGYTF; cdr3_nt: TGTGCCAGCAGCCAAAGGGGGGGCGTCTATGGCTACACCTTC
v_call: TRBV19; d_call: NA; j_call: TRBJ2-5; clone_size: once; cdr3_aa: CASSDPGRDQETQYF; cdr3_nt: TGTGCCAGTAGTGATCCGGGCAGGGACCAAGAGACCCAGTACTTC
v_call: TRBV29-1; d_call: NA; j_call: TRBJ2-2; clone_size: NA; cdr3_aa: CSVDERNTGELFF; cdr3_nt: TGCAGCGTTGATGAGAGGAACACCGGGGAGCTGTTTTTT
v_call: TRBV12-5; d_call: NA; j_call: TRBJ2-2; clone_size: NA; cdr3_aa: CASGPRACGELFF; cdr3_nt: TGTGCTAGTGGTCCCAGGGCCTGCGGGGAGCTGTTTTTT
v_call: TRBV7-3; d_call: NA; j_call: TRBJ2-5; clone_size: NA; cdr3_aa: CASSNLPRGETQYF; cdr3_nt: TGTGCCAGCAGCAATCTTCCCAGGGGAGAGACCCAGTACTTC
v_call: TRBV19; d_call: TRBD1; j_call: TRBJ2-6; clone_size: NA; cdr3_aa: CASSIGGQGAAGANVLTF; cdr3_nt: TGTGCCAGTAGTATAGGCGGACAGGGGGCGGCTGGGGCCAACGTCCTGACTTTC
v_call: TRBV9; d_call: TRBD1; j_call: TRBJ1-2; clone_size: NA; cdr3_aa: CASSVGAGGTNYGYTF; cdr3_nt: TGTGCCAGCAGCGTAGGGGCAGGGGGGACTAACTATGGCTACACCTTC
v_call: TRBV5-1; d_call: NA; j_call: TRBJ2-7; clone_size: NA; cdr3_aa: CASRVQGMGEQYF; cdr3_nt: TGCGCCAGCAGGGTTCAGGGAATGGGTGAGCAGTACTTC